This entry lists 8 T cell receptor beta chains sequenced from one sample in a study of regulatory T cells in long-lasting Graves disease. Construction of TCR beta libraries relied on iRepertoire HTBI primers and on Arm-PCR targeting CDR3 regions. MiXCR was run by TCRdb on the multiplex PCR reads, yielding one entry per CDR3 protein. The data contain around 460,000 distinct CDR3 sequences, 20% to 25% of them singletons. Time point meaning: persistent/refractory GD, antithyroid drugs over 5 years with positive TRAb. PBMC RNA was the source of the TCR library. The sequencing used peripheral blood mononuclear cells (PBMCs), collected when the disease was refractory, from a patient treated with antithyroid drugs. The origin of the receptors is a female donor with Graves disease.

This clonotype was counted a few times. The chain is built from TRBV7-9 and TRBJ2-7, with 7 nucleotides matching TRBD1. Germline-derived CDR1 and CDR2 are SEHNR and FQNEAQ (reference sequence). CDR3 length: 15 amino acids. With 0 bases clipped from V and 5 bases from J, the junction kept 7 bases outside the gene matches. CDR3 sequence: CASSLAPQGEHEQYF. The CDR3 DNA is TGTGCCAGCAGCTTAGCTCCCCAGGGGGAACACGAGCAGTACTTC.

This clonotype was seen more than once but under ten times. The genes are TRBV6-2 or TRBV6-3 and TRBJ1-4, with TRBD1 matching over 8 bases. Germline CDR1 and CDR2: MNHEY and SVGEGT. The junction had 6 bases not matched to a gene; V was cut back by 7 bases and J by 5 bases. The CDR3 spans 14 residues. The CDR3 loop is CASTSGQANEKLFF. The CDR3 bases are TGTGCCAGCACCTCGGGACAGGCAAATGAAAAACTGTTTTTT.

This clonotype was detected ten times or more. The rearrangement joins TRBV12-3 or TRBV12-4 to TRBJ2-7; no firm D call. The CDR3 loop spans 14 amino acids. V lost 2 bases and J lost 2, with 10 bases in between. CDR3 region: CASSLSAGTYEQYF. CDR3 in DNA: TGTGCCAGCAGTTTATCGGCCGGCACCTACGAGCAGTACTTC.

This chain joins TRBV5-1 and TRBJ2-7; no clear D gene. Trimming shortened V by 2 bases and J by 0 bases, and 9 bases separated the two germline ends. Germline-derived CDR1 and CDR2 are SGHRS and YFSETQ. The CDR3 length is 14 residues. The CDR3 nucleotides are TGCGCCAGCAGCTTCCAGGAGTCCTCCTACGAGCAGTACTTC. This translates into CASSFQESSYEQYF. The variable domain in full, with the rest retrieved from reference TRBV5-1 and TRBJ2-7, is KAGVTQTPRYLIKTRGQQVTLSCSPISGHRSVSWYQQTPGQGLQFLFEYFSETQRNKGNFPGRFSGRQFSNSRSEMNVSTLELGDSALYLCASSFQESSYEQYFGPGTRLTVT.

This sequence joins TRBV29-1 and TRBJ1-5; TRBD1 might be the D (5 bases). In germline, CDR1 is SQVTM, CDR2 ANQGSEA. Trimming pared 4 bases from V and 3 bases from J, leaving 10 bases between. CDR3 length equals 13 residues. The CDR3: CSVAQAYNQPQHF. The CDR3 coding sequence is TGCAGCGTTGCACAGGCCTACAATCAGCCCCAGCATTTT.

This sequence joins TRBV20-1 and TRBJ1-2; D call uncertain. Trimming pared 0 bases from V and 8 bases from J, leaving 16 bases between. The CDR3 covers 14 residues. Germline values: CDR1 DFQATT, CDR2 SNEGSKA (reference sequence). CDR3 loop: CSARERRTSPGYTF. As DNA, the CDR3 is TGCAGTGCTAGAGAGAGACGGACGTCTCCGGGCTACACCTTC.

Ten or more counts support this clonotype. The V call is TRBV28, the J call TRBJ1-1; D is perhaps TRBD1 (6 bases). Germline loops: CDR1 MDHEN, CDR2 SYDVKM. Trimming cost V 5 bases and J 6 bases, with 16 bases left between them. CDR3 length equals 14 residues. CDR3: CASSDGGATSEAFF. CDR3 DNA sequence: TGTGCCAGCAGTGATGGGGGGGCTACCTCTGAAGCTTTCTTT.

The CDR3 loop is CASSQEEGVREQYF. Written as DNA, the CDR3 is TGTGCCAGCAGCCAAGAAGAGGGGGTGAGAGAGCAGTACTTC. This chain joins TRBV4-2 and TRBJ2-7, with a tentative D call TRBD1 (6 bases). Trimming cost V 0 bases and J 7 bases, with 13 bases left between them. This CDR3 has 14 residues. The germline V gene has CDR1 LGHNA and CDR2 YNFKEQ.